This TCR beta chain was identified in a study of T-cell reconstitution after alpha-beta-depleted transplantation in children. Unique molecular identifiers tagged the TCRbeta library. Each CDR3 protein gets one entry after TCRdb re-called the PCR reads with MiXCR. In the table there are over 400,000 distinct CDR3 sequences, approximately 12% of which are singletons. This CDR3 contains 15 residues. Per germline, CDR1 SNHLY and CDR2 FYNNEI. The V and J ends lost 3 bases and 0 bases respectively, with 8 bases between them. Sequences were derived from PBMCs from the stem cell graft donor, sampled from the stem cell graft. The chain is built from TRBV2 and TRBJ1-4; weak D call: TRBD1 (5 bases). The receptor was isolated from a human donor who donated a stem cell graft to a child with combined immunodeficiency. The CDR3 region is CASSERGATNEKLFF. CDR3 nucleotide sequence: TGTGCCAGCAGTGAGAGAGGGGCAACTAATGAAAAACTGTTTTTT.